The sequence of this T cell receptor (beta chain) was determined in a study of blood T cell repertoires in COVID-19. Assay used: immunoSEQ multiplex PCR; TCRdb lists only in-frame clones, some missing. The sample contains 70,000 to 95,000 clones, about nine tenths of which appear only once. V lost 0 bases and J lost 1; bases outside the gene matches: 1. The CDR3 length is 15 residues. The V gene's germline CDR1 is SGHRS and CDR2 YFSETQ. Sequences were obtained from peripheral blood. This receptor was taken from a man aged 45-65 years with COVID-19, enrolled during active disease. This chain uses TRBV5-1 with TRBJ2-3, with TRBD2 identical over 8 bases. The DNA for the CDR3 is TGCGCCAGCAGCTTGGTGACTAGCGGCACAGATACGCAGTATTTT. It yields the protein CASSLVTSGTDTQYF.